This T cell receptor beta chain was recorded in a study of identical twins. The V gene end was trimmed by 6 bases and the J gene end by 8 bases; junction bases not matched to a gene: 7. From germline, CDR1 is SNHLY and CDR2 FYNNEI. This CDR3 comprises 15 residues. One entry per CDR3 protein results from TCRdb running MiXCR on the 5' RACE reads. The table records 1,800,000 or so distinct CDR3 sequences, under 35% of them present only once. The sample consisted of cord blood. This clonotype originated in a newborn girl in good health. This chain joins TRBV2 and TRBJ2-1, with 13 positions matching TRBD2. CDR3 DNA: TGTGCCAGCAGAGACGGGACTAGCGGGGCCCATGAGCAGTTCTTC. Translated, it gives CASRDGTSGAHEQFF.